What follows are 24 T cell receptor beta chains derived from one specimen sequenced in a study of cytomegalovirus exposure and HLA in healthy donors. TCRdb keeps only in-frame clones here, not all; method: immunoSEQ multiplex PCR. Of some 84,000 clones in the sample, approximately 90% were seen once. The sequencing sample was made of PBMCs. The receptors were gathered from a young man in good health and CMV-seronegative.

The J gene is TRBJ1-3, the V gene TRBV6-5; TRBD1 matches at 7 bases. After removal of 0 bases from V and 2 bases from J, the junction contained 4 bases not matched to a gene. The germline V gene has CDR1 MNHEY and CDR2 SVGAGI. The CDR3 is 16 residues long. The CDR3 nucleotides are TGTGCCAGCAGTTACTCGGGGACAGTGCCTGGAAACACCATATATTTT. This codes for CASSYSGTVPGNTIYF.

The chain has TRBV11-2 and TRBJ2-7; D is perhaps TRBD1 (5 bases). Deletions cut 1 base from V and 1 base from J, with 8 bases between. CDR3 length: 14 residues. From germline, CDR1 is SGHAT and CDR2 FQNNGV. The CDR3 region has the DNA TGTGCCAGCAGCTTAGCGGCAGGGTCCTACGAGCAGTACTTC. Its protein product is CASSLAAGSYEQYF. The variable domain in full, completed from reference TRBV11-2 and TRBJ2-7, reads EAGVAQSPRYKIIEKRQSVAFWCNPISGHATLYWYQQILGQGPKLLIQFQNNGVVDDSQLPKDRFSAERLKGVDSTLKIQPAKLEDSAVYLCASSLAAGSYEQYFGPGTRLTVT.

The chain employs TRBV27 and TRBJ2-3; 12 bases are a match to TRBD2. The ends lost 5 bases at V and 3 bases at J; junction bases unmatched: 12. Looked up from germline, CDR1 is MNHEY and CDR2 is SMNVEV (reference sequence). The CDR3 covers 18 residues. The DNA for the CDR3 is TGTGCCAGCAGTCCCCTAAGACTAGCGGGGGAGGGGACAGATACGCAGTATTTT. It codes for CASSPLRLAGEGTDTQYF.

This chain links TRBV30 with TRBJ2-7; 8 nucleotides agree with TRBD2. V shed 3 bases and J 0 bases; nucleotides not matched to a gene: 7. Germline V gene sequence: CDR1 GTSNPN, CDR2 SVGIG (reference sequence). The CDR3 sequence is 15 residues long. CDR3: CAWRLTGTSSYEQYF. The CDR3 region has the DNA TGTGCCTGGAGACTCACCGGGACTAGCTCCTACGAGCAGTACTTC.

The gene calls are TRBV6-6 and TRBJ1-1, with 7 bases aligning to TRBD1. The CDR3 contains 12 residues. The V gene end was trimmed by 9 bases and the J gene end by 10 bases; junction bases not matched to a gene: 11. Germline V gene lookup returns CDR1 MNHNY and CDR2 SVGAGI (reference sequence). The CDR3 here is CASTLEQGTAFF. CDR3 DNA: TGTGCCAGTACCCTCGAACAGGGGACAGCTTTCTTT.

This clone appeared once. V and J are TRBV9 and TRBJ1-5, with D possibly matching TRBD1 (5 bases). Germline values: CDR1 SGDLS, CDR2 YYNGEE. V dropped 0 bases and J dropped 7 bases, with 5 bases sitting between them. CDR3 length equals 12 residues. Here the CDR3 DNA reads TGTGCCAGCAGCGTAGAGGGGCAGCCCCAGCATTTT. This sequence encodes CASSVEGQPQHF.

V and J are TRBV28 and TRBJ2-5; 8 bases map to TRBD1. The CDR3 runs to 14 residues. The V segment lost 3 bases and the J segment 5 bases; nucleotides outside the gene matches: 5. Germline assignment: CDR1 MDHEN and CDR2 SYDVKM. Here the CDR3 DNA reads TGTGCCAGCAGTTTTGCAGGGGGCCTTGAGACCCAGTACTTC. Translated: CASSFAGGLETQYF. The full variable domain, in which reference TRBV28 and TRBJ2-5 provide the parts outside the CDR3, is DVKVTQSSRYLVKRTGEKVFLECVQDMDHENMFWYRQDPGLGLRLIYFSYDVKMKEKGDIPEGYSVSREKKERFSLILESASTNQTSMYLCASSFAGGLETQYFGPGTRLLVL.

V is TRBV28 and J is TRBJ2-5, with D perhaps matching TRBD1 (5 bases). V shed 2 bases and J shed 1 base, with 11 bases lying between them. Germline V gene lookup returns CDR1 MDHEN and CDR2 SYDVKM. This CDR3 is 15 amino acids long. Here the CDR3 DNA reads TGTGCCAGCAGTTTAGGGGCCTTATCCCAAGAGACCCAGTACTTC. Its protein product is CASSLGALSQETQYF.

The V gene is TRBV5-1, the J gene TRBJ1-3; 7 bases agree with TRBD1. Per the germline V gene, CDR1 is SGHRS and CDR2 is YFSETQ. The CDR3 extends over 17 amino acids. The V gene end was trimmed by 3 bases and the J gene end by 1 base; junction bases not matched to a gene: 10. Written as DNA, the CDR3 is TGCGCCAGCAGCTGGGGGGACAGAGCCTTATCTGGAAACACCATATATTTT. Translation gives CASSWGDRALSGNTIYF.

The genes are TRBV7-9 and TRBJ2-1; 11 bases match TRBD2. This CDR3 is 16 amino acids long. V gave up 5 bases and J gave up 5 bases; unmatched junction bases: 8. Germline CDR1 SEHNR, CDR2 FQNEAQ (reference sequence). The CDR3 nucleotides read TGTGCCAGCAGCCATACTAGCGGGAGAATGGACAATGAGCAGTTCTTC. It translates to CASSHTSGRMDNEQFF.

The J gene is TRBJ2-7, the V gene TRBV7-9; 9 positions agree with TRBD1. V gave up 2 bases and J gave up 6 bases; unmatched junction bases: 8. The CDR3 spans 15 residues. CDR1 is SEHNR, CDR2 FQNEAQ, per germline (reference sequence). The CDR3 loop reads CASSLLDRGFIEQYF. DNA of the CDR3: TGTGCCAGCAGCTTATTGGACAGGGGTTTCATCGAGCAGTACTTC.

The chain combines TRBV21-1 with TRBJ2-5; TRBD2 is the table's D call and was not checked against the DNA. TRBV21-1 is a documented pseudogene. The CDR3 is 16 residues long. The CDR3 sequence is CASSNRHTEGLETQYF. The CDR3 DNA is TGTGCCAGCAGCAATAGACACACTGAGGGTCTGGAGACCCAGTACTTC.

The chain has TRBV6-5 and TRBJ2-7, with D uncertain. The CDR3 extends over 14 amino acids. V shed 4 bases and J shed 3 bases, with 13 bases lying between them. CDR1 MNHEY and CDR2 SVGAGI come from the germline V gene. CDR3 bases: TGTGCCAGCAGTTCGGTCGAGGATTACTACGAGCAGTACTTC. Translating it yields CASSSVEDYYEQYF.

The V gene is TRBV19, the J gene TRBJ2-1; 10 nucleotides match TRBD1. Germline CDR1 is LNHDA and CDR2 is SQIVND (reference sequence). This CDR3 comprises 15 residues. V shed 5 bases and J 6 bases; nucleotides not matched to a gene: 7. CDR3 DNA sequence: TGTGCCAGTAGTCACCGGGACAGGGGACCCAATGAGCAGTTCTTC. This gives the protein CASSHRDRGPNEQFF.

This clone showed up just once. CDR3 loop: CASSPRQGGKYGYTF. The CDR3 DNA reads TGTGCCAGCAGCCCAAGACAGGGTGGGAAATATGGCTACACCTTC. J is TRBJ1-2 and V is TRBV7-8; 7 bases are a match to TRBD1. The CDR3 consists of 15 residues. J lost 5 bases, V lost 5 bases, and 11 bases had no gene match. Germline V gives CDR1 SGHVS, CDR2 FQNEAQ.

The gene calls are TRBV5-4 and TRBJ1-6, with D perhaps matching TRBD1 (5 bases). V lost 1 base and J 7 bases, leaving 15 bases between the germline ends. CDR1 and CDR2 (germline): SGHNT, YYREEE (reference sequence). The CDR3 consists of 16 residues. The CDR3 spells CASSLPGDGLNSPLHF. CDR3 sequence (DNA): TGTGCCAGCAGCTTGCCCGGGGACGGACTAAATTCACCCCTCCACTTT. The variable domain in full, completed from reference TRBV5-4 and TRBJ1-6, reads ETGVTQSPTHLIKTRGQQVTLRCSSQSGHNTVSWYQQALGQGPQFIFQYYREEENGRGNFPPRFSGLQFPNYSSELNVNALELDDSALYLCASSLPGDGLNSPLHFGNGTRLTVT.

This rearrangement joins TRBV27 to TRBJ2-3, with 7 bases matching TRBD1. Germline loops: CDR1 MNHEY, CDR2 SMNVEV (reference sequence). The trim removed 5 bases at V and 3 bases at J, leaving 14 bases unmatched. The CDR3 is 17 amino acids. In DNA, the CDR3 is TGTGCCAGCAGTGGCCTCCGGGGACAGACGGATACAGATACGCAGTATTTT. It codes for CASSGLRGQTDTDTQYF.

The CDR3 coding sequence is TGTGCCAGCAGCGCCGACCGGGACAGGGGGCGTTCGGGAGAGCAGTACTTC. Amino acid sequence: CASSADRDRGRSGEQYF. The chain is built from TRBV2 and TRBJ2-7; 12 nucleotides agree with TRBD1. The germline V gene encodes CDR1 SNHLY and CDR2 FYNNEI. Trimming removed 6 bases from V and 7 bases from J; junction bases left unmatched: 16. This CDR3 has 17 amino acids.

The rearrangement links TRBV14 to TRBJ2-5; the D is unclear. Germline CDR1 reads SGHDN; CDR2 reads FVKESK. V was shortened by 0 bases and J by 5 bases, with 4 bases between the two germline ends. The CDR3 spans 12 residues. The CDR3, as DNA: TGTGCCAGCAGCCAAGAGCGGGAGACCCAGTACTTC. Amino acid sequence: CASSQERETQYF.

This clone has a single count. The chain is built from TRBV18 and TRBJ2-4; 8 nucleotides match TRBD1. Germline-derived CDR1 and CDR2 are KGHSH and LQKENI. V was pared by 4 bases and J by 0 bases, with 5 bases of the junction left unmatched. The CDR3 sequence is 16 residues long. The CDR3: CASSLSTGVAKNIQYF. CDR3 nucleotides: TGTGCCAGCTCACTTTCGACAGGGGTAGCCAAAAACATTCAGTACTTC.

This clone occurred once. J is TRBJ2-7 and V is TRBV5-6; 10 bases line up with TRBD1. Germline-derived CDR1 and CDR2 are SGHDT and YYEEEE. The CDR3 has 15 amino acids. The trim removed 0 bases at V and 6 bases at J, leaving 6 bases unmatched. CDR3 coding DNA: TGTGCCAGCAGCTTGGCCGGGACAGGGGTTCGCGAGCAGTACTTC. Its protein is CASSLAGTGVREQYF.

V and J are TRBV6-4 and TRBJ2-7; 13 bases map to TRBD2. CDR1 is MRHNA and CDR2 is SNTAGT in the germline V gene. V lost 5 bases and J lost 5; bases outside the gene matches: 3. The CDR3 sequence is 14 residues long. CDR3 sequence reads: CASSLTSGRNEQYF. The CDR3 region has the DNA TGTGCCAGCAGTTTGACTAGCGGGAGGAACGAGCAGTACTTC.

This clone appeared a few times. This rearrangement joins TRBV6-6 to TRBJ2-7, with D possibly matching TRBD2 (5 bases). Germline CDR1 is MNHNY and CDR2 is SVGAGI (reference sequence). The CDR3 contains 11 residues. Between the trimmed V and J ends, which lost 8 bases and 3 bases, there was a span of 8 bases. The CDR3 coding sequence is TGTGCCAGCCACGGGGACTACGAGCAGTACTTC. Translating it yields CASHGDYEQYF.

V is TRBV27 and J is TRBJ2-1; 8 bases are a match to TRBD1. Trimming cost V 0 bases and J 6 bases; bases outside gene matches: 4. Germline-derived CDR1 and CDR2 are MNHEY and SMNVEV (reference sequence). This CDR3 has 15 residues. Here the CDR3 reads CASSLSDRVANEQFF. The CDR3 bases are TGTGCCAGCAGTTTATCGGACAGGGTAGCCAATGAGCAGTTCTTC.